This entry lists 8 T cell receptor beta chains sequenced from one sample in a study of blood T cells in healthy people across ages. With a J-beta primer mix and a sample-barcoded 5' primer, a second PCR ran about 6 to 11 cycles. TCRdb re-derived calls from the 5' RACE reads in MiXCR, one entry per CDR3 protein. The table has over 750,000 distinct CDR3 sequences, 25% seen once; the top ten hold roughly 9%. These data also formed part of another study, on T cells of mothers and their children.

Sequencing was done on a sample of blood. The receptors here all came from a boy aged 10-17 years in good health.

The table lists this clonotype with a few counts. The chain combines TRBV7-2 with TRBJ2-7, with 7 bases that match TRBD1. J lost 6 bases, V lost 5 bases, and 7 bases had no gene match. This CDR3 is 13 amino acids long. CDR1 and CDR2 from the germline V gene are SGHTA and FQGNSA. The CDR3 DNA is TGTGCCAGCAGCCTCGGGACAGCTACCGAGCAGTACTTC. This sequence encodes CASSLGTATEQYF. The full variable domain, completed using reference TRBV7-2 and TRBJ2-7, is GAGVSQSPSNKVTEKGKDVELRCDPISGHTALYWYRQSLGQGLEFLIYFQGNSAPDKSGLPSDRFSAERTGGSVSTLTIQRTQQEDSAVYLCASSLGTATEQYFGPGTRLTVT.

This rearrangement joins TRBV29-1 to TRBJ2-7; D ambiguous. CDR3 length equals 11 residues. The germline V gene encodes CDR1 SQVTM and CDR2 ANQGSEA. Trimming removed 5 bases at V and 4 bases at J, with 9 bases between. The CDR3 reads CSVNDMYEQYF. CDR3 in DNA: TGCAGCGTTAACGACATGTACGAGCAGTACTTC.

For the CDR3, the DNA is TGTGCTATTATATGGGGTAGCGGGGGGACCCAAGAGACCCAGTACTTC. Translation gives CAIIWGSGGTQETQYF. This chain uses TRBV10-3 with TRBJ2-5; 10 positions match TRBD2. Germline CDR1 and CDR2: ENHRY and SYGVKD. The length of the CDR3 is 16 residues.

Ten or more counts support this clonotype. This sequence joins TRBV7-8 and TRBJ1-5; TRBD1 agrees at 9 bases. In germline, CDR1 is SGHVS, CDR2 FQNEAQ. The CDR3 spans 15 residues. V was pared by 3 bases and J by 2 bases, with 2 bases of the junction left unmatched. CDR3 residues: CASSLTGGGNQPQHF. The DNA of the CDR3 is TGTGCCAGCAGCTTGACAGGGGGGGGCAATCAGCCCCAGCATTTT.

This clonotype was picked up many times. The chain joins TRBV7-2 to TRBJ1-2; 7 bases match TRBD1. CDR3 length equals 13 residues. The ends lost 5 bases at V and 3 bases at J; junction bases unmatched: 3. CDR1 and CDR2 (germline): SGHTA, FQGNSA. The CDR3 is CASSRDRDYGYTF. CDR3 nucleotides: TGTGCCAGCAGCCGAGACAGGGACTATGGCTACACCTTC.

This clonotype showed up just a few times. This rearrangement joins TRBV7-2 to TRBJ2-1; a weak D match, TRBD2 (5 bases). This CDR3 contains 17 residues. V lost 2 bases and J 0 bases, leaving 14 bases between the germline ends. In germline, CDR1 is SGHTA, CDR2 FQGNSA. The CDR3 DNA is TGTGCCAGCAGCTTAACCGGACTTTTACGCTCCTACAATGAGCAGTTCTTC. It encodes CASSLTGLLRSYNEQFF.

The chain links TRBV6-5 to TRBJ2-2; D might be TRBD1 or TRBD2, each matching 5 bases. CDR1 MNHEY and CDR2 SVGAGI come from the germline V gene. The CDR3 is made up of 14 amino acids. V was clipped by 2 bases and J by 7 bases, with 11 bases between them. In DNA form, the CDR3 reads TGTGCCAGCAGTTACCTAGGGACGAACGGGGAGCTGTTTTTT. Encoded protein: CASSYLGTNGELFF.

The sample holds a few counts of this clonotype. The chain recombines TRBV7-9 with TRBJ2-2; no definite D call. This CDR3 has 16 residues. The germline V gene has CDR1 SEHNR and CDR2 FQNEAQ (reference sequence). Trimming pared 5 bases from V and 6 bases from J, leaving 19 bases between. CDR3 in amino acids: CASSTDGSRHAGELFF. DNA for the CDR3: TGTGCCAGCAGCACAGACGGCTCCCGTCACGCCGGGGAGCTGTTTTTT.